The 28 T cell receptor beta chains below all came from one sample that was sequenced in a study of TIL therapy for anti-PD-1-resistant metastatic lung cancer. The immunoSEQ assay was v3. Assay used: immunoSEQ multiplex PCR; TCRdb lists only in-frame clones, some missing. The repertoire holds about 60,000 clones, around 87% seen once, with just over 2.5% in the top ten. The time point denotes: pre-treatment sample, taken before nivolumab and TIL therapy. Material: blood, obtained at baseline. These receptors all come from a person between 25 and 80 years old with non-small cell lung cancer.

The chain employs TRBV3-1 (or the pseudogene TRBV3-2) and TRBJ1-6; a possible D gene is TRBD1 (6 bases). Germline CDR1 is LGHDT and CDR2 is YNNKEL (reference sequence). The CDR3 runs to 14 residues. Between the trimmed V and J ends, which lost 4 bases and 9 bases, there was a span of 13 bases. CDR3 nucleotide sequence: TGTGCCAGCAGCCTAACAGGGAAGGCTTCACCCCTCCACTTT. Translating gives CASSLTGKASPLHF.

V is TRBV25-1 and J is TRBJ2-2; the match to TRBD2 covers 7 bases. With 6 bases clipped from V and 3 bases from J, the junction kept 16 bases outside the gene matches. The CDR3 length is 18 residues. In germline, CDR1 is MGHDK, CDR2 SYGVNS. CDR3 DNA: TGTGCCAGCAGCCCATCCCACTGGCTAGCGGAGTACACCGGGGAGCTGTTTTTT. Translated, it gives CASSPSHWLAEYTGELFF. The variable domain in full, completed from reference TRBV25-1 and TRBJ2-2, reads EADIYQTPRYLVIGTGKKITLECSQTMGHDKMYWYQQDPGMELHLIHYSYGVNSTEKGDLSSESTVSRIRTEHFPLTLESARPSHTSQYLCASSPSHWLAEYTGELFFGEGSRLTVL.

V usage is TRBV6-5 and J usage is TRBJ1-1; 9 positions agree with TRBD1. The germline CDR1 and CDR2 sequences are MNHEY and SVGAGI. Unmatched junction bases numbered 2, after V lost 7 bases and J lost 5 bases. The CDR3 runs 12 residues. CDR3 in DNA: TGTGCCAGCAACGGACAGGGGACTGAAGCTTTCTTT. The encoded protein is CASNGQGTEAFF.

This chain joins TRBV18 and TRBJ2-2; D is unclear. The length of the CDR3 is 14 residues. The germline V gene has CDR1 KGHSH and CDR2 LQKENI. Deletions cut 9 bases from V and 0 bases from J, with 11 bases between. The CDR3 nucleotides read TGTGCCAGTTTGGCAGATACGAACACCGGGGAGCTGTTTTTT. Amino acid sequence: CASLADTNTGELFF.

This clone was detected only a few times. The gene calls are TRBV5-1 and TRBJ1-1; a possible D gene is TRBD1 (5 bases). CDR3 size: 13 residues. Trimming stripped 0 bases from V and 4 bases from J, with 7 bases between. Per the germline V gene, CDR1 is SGHRS and CDR2 is YFSETQ. The CDR3 nucleotides are TGCGCCAGCAGCTTGGCAGGGAGCACTGAAGCTTTCTTT. It translates to CASSLAGSTEAFF.

CDR3 sequence: CASSLDSTGGSYGYTF. The CDR3 nucleotides read TGCGCCAGCAGCTTGGATTCGACAGGGGGGAGTTATGGCTACACCTTC. The V call is TRBV5-1, the J call TRBJ1-2; 9 positions match TRBD1. CDR3 size: 16 residues. The V and J ends lost 0 bases and 5 bases, in that order; junction bases with no gene match: 8. In germline, CDR1 is SGHRS, CDR2 YFSETQ.

This sequence joins TRBV5-6 and TRBJ2-5, with 8 bases fitting TRBD2. This CDR3 is built from 14 residues. V lost 4 bases and J lost 2; bases outside the gene matches: 4. CDR1 and CDR2 (germline): SGHDT, YYEEEE. The CDR3 DNA sequence: TGTGCCAGCAGCGTACTAGCGGATCAAGAGACCCAGTACTTC. Its translation: CASSVLADQETQYF.

The gene calls are TRBV11-2 and TRBJ1-1; D not resolved. Trimming shortened V by 5 bases and J by 7 bases, and 8 bases separated the two germline ends. From germline, CDR1 is SGHAT and CDR2 FQNNGV. The CDR3 runs to 11 residues. CDR3 sequence: CASSPLSEAFF. The CDR3 nucleotides are TGTGCCAGCAGCCCGCTAAGTGAAGCTTTCTTT.

The rearrangement joins TRBV27 to TRBJ1-4, with D perhaps matching TRBD1 (5 bases). Trimming removed 5 bases at V and 4 bases at J, with 17 bases between. The CDR3 is made up of 16 amino acids. Germline V gene data show CDR1 as MNHEY and CDR2 as SMNVEV (reference sequence). The chain's CDR3 is CASSTYPRDRNEKLFF. The DNA of the CDR3 is TGTGCCAGCAGTACCTACCCCCGGGACCGTAATGAAAAACTGTTTTTT.

This chain joins TRBV7-6 and TRBJ2-3; 7 bases fit TRBD2. The CDR3 is 17 residues long. V was pared by 1 base and J by 1 base, with 8 bases of the junction left unmatched. The germline gives CDR1 SGHVS, CDR2 FNYEAQ. CDR3 nucleotides: TGTGCCAGCAGCTTAGTTAACGGGGCGGGGGGCACAGATACGCAGTATTTT. This translates into CASSLVNGAGGTDTQYF. Using reference TRBV7-6 and TRBJ2-3 for the parts outside the CDR3, the full variable domain is GAGVSQSPRYKVTKRGQDVALRCDPISGHVSLYWYRQALGQGPEFLTYFNYEAQQDKSGLPNDRFSAERPEGSISTLTIQRTEQRDSAMYRCASSLVNGAGGTDTQYFGPGTRLTVL.

The rearrangement uses TRBV12-3 or TRBV12-4 and TRBJ1-1; 8 bases map to TRBD1. The ends lost 6 bases at V and 11 bases at J; junction bases unmatched: 5. CDR3 length: 11 amino acids. CDR3 DNA: TGTGCCAGCAGCCGGACAGGGACGGCTTTCTTT. Translation: CASSRTGTAFF.

This chain connects TRBV11-2 to TRBJ2-5; D is uncertain. Germline values: CDR1 SGHAT, CDR2 FQNNGV. The V end lost 2 bases, the J end lost 1 base, and 11 bases lay between the germline ends. The CDR3 has 15 residues. In nucleotides, the CDR3 is TGTGCCAGCAGCTTAACTTTTCCTGGCCAAGAGACCCAGTACTTC. Residues: CASSLTFPGQETQYF. Based on the CDR3 plus reference TRBV11-2 and TRBJ2-5, the full variable domain is EAGVAQSPRYKIIEKRQSVAFWCNPISGHATLYWYQQILGQGPKLLIQFQNNGVVDDSQLPKDRFSAERLKGVDSTLKIQPAKLEDSAVYLCASSLTFPGQETQYFGPGTRLLVL.

V and J are TRBV27 and TRBJ2-7; D gene unclear. Germline V CDR1 and CDR2: MNHEY, SMNVEV (reference sequence). Trimming shortened V by 2 bases and J by 1 base, and 9 bases separated the two germline ends. This CDR3 is built from 14 residues. The chain's CDR3 is CASSLASSSYEQYF. The CDR3 DNA follows: TGTGCCAGCAGTTTAGCGAGTTCTTCCTACGAGCAGTACTTC.

The V call is TRBV18, the J call TRBJ1-5; D gene ambiguous. The V gene's germline CDR1 is KGHSH and CDR2 LQKENI. CDR3 length: 13 residues. Trimming removed 3 bases from V and 4 bases from J, with 7 bases in between. CDR3 residues: CASSPSVNQPQHF. CDR3 DNA sequence: TGTGCCAGCTCACCCTCTGTTAATCAGCCCCAGCATTTT.

The rearrangement joins TRBV7-3 to TRBJ2-7; unclear D gene. CDR1 is SGHTA, CDR2 FQGTGA, per germline. CDR3 length: 13 amino acids. Between the trimmed V and J ends, which lost 0 bases and 6 bases, there was a span of 9 bases. The CDR3 sequence: CASSLTSDAEQYF. CDR3 coding DNA: TGTGCCAGCAGCTTAACCTCCGACGCCGAGCAGTACTTC.

The chain carries TRBV27 and TRBJ2-3, with 11 nucleotides matching TRBD2. The junction had 10 bases not matched to a gene; V was cut back by 5 bases and J by 0 bases. The germline V gene encodes CDR1 MNHEY and CDR2 SMNVEV (reference sequence). CDR3 length: 18 amino acids. CDR3 in amino acids: CASSRPGLAGISTDTQYF. The DNA of the CDR3 is TGTGCCAGCAGTCGCCCCGGACTAGCGGGCATTAGCACAGATACGCAGTATTTT.

The chain employs TRBV24-1 and TRBJ2-3; 10 bases align to TRBD2. Trimming took 4 bases from V and 2 from J; bases not matched to a gene: 5. Per the germline V gene, CDR1 is KGHDR and CDR2 is SFDVKD. The CDR3 has 16 amino acids. The CDR3 bases are TGTGCCACCAGTGAGTCCGGGACTAGCGCCACAGATACGCAGTATTTT. As protein: CATSESGTSATDTQYF.

The V and J genes are TRBV3-1 (or the pseudogene TRBV3-2) and TRBJ1-6, with D unresolved. Trimming pared 5 bases from V and 12 bases from J, leaving 14 bases between. The CDR3 consists of 13 residues. Germline V CDR1 and CDR2: LGHDT, YNNKEL (reference sequence). CDR3 coding DNA: TGTGCCAGCAGCTTGGGCCGTGCGGGACCCCTCCACTTT. Residues: CASSLGRAGPLHF.

The chain recombines TRBV9 with TRBJ2-5; 8 bases line up with TRBD1. The ends lost 3 bases at V and 0 bases at J; junction bases unmatched: 7. Germline CDR1 reads SGDLS; CDR2 reads YYNGEE. The CDR3 loop spans 16 amino acids. This CDR3 reads CASSGGDRRYQETQYF. The CDR3 DNA reads TGTGCCAGCAGCGGGGGGGACAGGAGGTACCAAGAGACCCAGTACTTC.

The chain combines TRBV7-3 with TRBJ2-5; TRBD1 matches 9 bases. The CDR3 totals 14 residues. Per germline, CDR1 SGHTA and CDR2 FQGTGA. Germline trimming cut 5 bases from V and 5 bases from J; bases unmatched to any gene: 6. Here the CDR3 reads CASSPQGARETQYF. The CDR3 DNA reads TGTGCCAGCAGCCCACAGGGGGCTCGTGAGACCCAGTACTTC.

This chain links TRBV6-1 with TRBJ1-5; D ambiguous. Germline CDR1 is MNHNS and CDR2 is SASEGT. The CDR3 is 15 amino acids. V was trimmed by 3 bases and J by 2 bases, leaving 11 bases between them. As DNA, the CDR3 is TGTGCCAGCAGTGATCGGGCACTTGGCAATCAGCCCCAGCATTTT. Protein: CASSDRALGNQPQHF.

A single count supports this clone. This chain links TRBV6-1 with TRBJ2-7, with D unresolved. The CDR3 spans 15 residues. Germline CDR1 reads MNHNS; CDR2 reads SASEGT. V dropped 1 base and J dropped 2 bases, with 12 bases sitting between them. The CDR3, as DNA: TGTGCCAGCAGTGAAGGTCCGCACCCTCCCTACGAGCAGTACTTC. It is translated as CASSEGPHPPYEQYF.

The gene calls are TRBV7-9 and TRBJ1-3, with a tentative D call TRBD1 (6 bases). This CDR3 region has 19 residues. Per germline, CDR1 SEHNR and CDR2 FQNEAQ (reference sequence). Trimming left V 7 bases short and J 0 bases short, with 25 bases between. In DNA form, the CDR3 reads TGTGCCAGCATCGACGGGAGGACAGTCTCCCCTAGCTCTGGAAACACCATATATTTT. Translating it yields CASIDGRTVSPSSGNTIYF.

V gene TRBV5-6 combines with J gene TRBJ1-2, with unresolved D. The CDR3 spans 11 residues. The V end lost 1 base, the J end lost 4 bases, and 2 bases lay between the germline ends. From germline, CDR1 is SGHDT and CDR2 YYEEEE. The CDR3 coding sequence is TGTGCCAGCAGCTTGTCCTATGGCTACACCTTC. Its translation is CASSLSYGYTF.

This clone was observed once. The CDR3 reads CASSPGGLEPYEQYF. The CDR3 nucleotides are TGCGCCAGCAGCCCGGGGGGACTGGAACCCTACGAGCAGTACTTC. The rearrangement joins TRBV5-1 to TRBJ2-7, with TRBD2 identical over 7 bases. This CDR3 contains 15 residues. CDR1 and CDR2 (germline): SGHRS, YFSETQ. Trimming cost V 4 bases and J 2 bases; bases outside gene matches: 9.

This chain links TRBV4-1 with TRBJ1-6; D not certain. This CDR3 is 13 amino acids long. The V end lost 0 bases, the J end lost 7 bases, and 4 bases lay between the germline ends. Looked up from germline, CDR1 is MGHRA and CDR2 is YSYEKL. CDR3 nucleotides: TGCGCCAGCAGCCAAGAGCCGAATTCACCCCTCCACTTT. Translation gives CASSQEPNSPLHF.

This rearrangement joins TRBV5-6 to TRBJ2-1, with TRBD1 identical over 10 bases. Trimming removed 3 bases from V and 6 bases from J; junction bases left unmatched: 3. The germline CDR1 and CDR2 sequences are SGHDT and YYEEEE. The CDR3 length is 14 residues. The CDR3 DNA sequence: TGTGCCAGCAGCTCCGGGACAGGGGCCAATGAGCAGTTCTTC. It encodes CASSSGTGANEQFF. Full variable domain (outside the CDR3, taken from reference TRBV5-6 and TRBJ2-1): DAGVTQSPTHLIKTRGQQVTLRCSPKSGHDTVSWYQQALGQGPQFIFQYYEEEERQRGNFPDRFSGHQFPNYSSELNVNALLLGDSALYLCASSSGTGANEQFFGPGTRLTVL.

The gene calls are TRBV2 and TRBJ2-7, with 7 positions matching TRBD1. Trimming took 6 bases from V and 5 from J; bases not matched to a gene: 4. CDR1 SNHLY and CDR2 FYNNEI come from the germline V gene. This CDR3 comprises 12 residues. The CDR3 reads CASRNDRDEQYF. CDR3 DNA sequence: TGTGCCAGCAGGAACGACAGGGACGAGCAGTACTTC.